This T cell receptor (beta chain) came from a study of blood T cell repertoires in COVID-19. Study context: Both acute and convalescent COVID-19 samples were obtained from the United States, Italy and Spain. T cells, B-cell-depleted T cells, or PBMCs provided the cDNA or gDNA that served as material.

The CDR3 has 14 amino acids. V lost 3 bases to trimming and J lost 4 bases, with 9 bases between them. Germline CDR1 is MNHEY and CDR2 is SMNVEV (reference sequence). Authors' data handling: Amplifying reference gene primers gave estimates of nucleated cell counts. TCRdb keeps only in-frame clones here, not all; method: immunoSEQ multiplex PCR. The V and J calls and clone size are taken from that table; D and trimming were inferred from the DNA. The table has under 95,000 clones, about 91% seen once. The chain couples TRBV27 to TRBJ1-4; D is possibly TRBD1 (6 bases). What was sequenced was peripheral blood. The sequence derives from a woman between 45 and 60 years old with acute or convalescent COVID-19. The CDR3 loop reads CASSLTGSNEKLFF. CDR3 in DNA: TGTGCCAGCAGTTTGACAGGTAGTAATGAAAAACTGTTTTTT.